This T cell receptor (beta chain) was observed in a study of early T cells in non-severe SARS-CoV-2 infection. At the level of the study: Sequencing of unsorted whole blood was done on bulk RNA, leaving chains unpaired.

The CDR3 length is 18 residues. Germline assignment: CDR1 MDHEN and CDR2 SYDVKM. V shed 4 bases and J 0 bases; nucleotides not matched to a gene: 12. In the library, individual cDNA molecules carried attached unique molecular identifiers. Each CDR3 protein gets one entry after TCRdb re-called the 5' RACE reads with MiXCR. The sample shows around 44,000 distinct CDR3 sequences, 7.7% of them seen only once. This clonotype has just a few counts. This chain connects TRBV28 to TRBJ1-5, with 7 bases aligning to TRBD1. Sequencing was done on a sample of whole blood. The receptor was isolated from an adult who was a healthcare worker with PCR-confirmed SARS-CoV-2 infection or an uninfected control (not recorded which). The CDR3: CASSSAPGGRYSNQPQHF. CDR3 sequence (DNA): TGTGCCAGCAGTTCGGCCCCAGGGGGGAGGTATAGCAATCAGCCCCAGCATTTT.